This T cell receptor (beta chain) came from a study of identical twins. The donors were all healthy and Caucasian. Germline V gene sequence: CDR1 DFQATT, CDR2 SNEGSKA (reference sequence). V lost 1 base and J 5 bases, leaving 15 bases between the germline ends. CDR3 length equals 15 residues. Unique molecular identifiers were present on the cDNA, and a universal primer site came from template switching. In TCRdb, the 5' RACE reads were re-called with MiXCR into one record per CDR3 protein. The profile shows about 920,000 distinct CDR3 sequences, around 12% of them singletons. These data were also reused for a study on yellow fever vaccine responses in identical twins.

This receptor was identified in a woman aged 18 to 35 in good health. This rearrangement joins TRBV20-1 to TRBJ1-5, with a possible D match to TRBD1 (6 bases). Material: PBMCs. CDR3 amino acids: CSARAPKGGDQPQHF. The CDR3, as DNA: TGCAGTGCTAGAGCACCCAAAGGGGGAGATCAGCCCCAGCATTTT.